This T cell receptor beta chain was captured in a study of T cell responses to AZD1222 COVID-19 vaccine. Germline V gene sequence: CDR1 SGHRS, CDR2 YFSETQ. The CDR3 has 16 residues. V lost 4 bases, J lost 5 bases, and 10 bases stayed unmatched. Method: immunoSEQ multiplex PCR; TCRdb's copy keeps in-frame clones and lacks some. The table lists more than 150,000 clones, around nine tenths of them singletons, with about 24% in the top ten. The chain joins TRBV5-1 to TRBJ2-5, with 11 bases lining up with TRBD2. This sequence was found in an adult who received the AZD1222 COVID-19 vaccine. The sequences come from peripheral blood, collected 28 days after the second AZD1222 dose. CDR3 bases: TGCGCCAGCAGCGCCGGACTAGCGGGTTCTGGGGAGACCCAGTACTTC. Its protein is CASSAGLAGSGETQYF.